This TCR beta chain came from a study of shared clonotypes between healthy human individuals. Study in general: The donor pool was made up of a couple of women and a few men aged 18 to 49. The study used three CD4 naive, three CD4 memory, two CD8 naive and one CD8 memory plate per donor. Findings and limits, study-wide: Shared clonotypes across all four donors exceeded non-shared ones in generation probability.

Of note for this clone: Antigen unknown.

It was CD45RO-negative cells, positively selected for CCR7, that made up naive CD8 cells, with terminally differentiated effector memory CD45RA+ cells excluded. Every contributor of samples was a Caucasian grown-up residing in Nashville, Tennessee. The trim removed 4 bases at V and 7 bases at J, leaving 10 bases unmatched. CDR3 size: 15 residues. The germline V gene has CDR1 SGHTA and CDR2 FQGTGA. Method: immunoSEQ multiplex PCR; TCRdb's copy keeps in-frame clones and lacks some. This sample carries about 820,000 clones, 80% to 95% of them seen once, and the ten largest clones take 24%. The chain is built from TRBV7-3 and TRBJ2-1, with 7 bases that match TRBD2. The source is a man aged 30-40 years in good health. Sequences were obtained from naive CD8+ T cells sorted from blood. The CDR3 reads CASSYAGGSGNEQFF. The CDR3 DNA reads TGTGCCAGCAGCTATGCCGGCGGGAGCGGGAATGAGCAGTTCTTC. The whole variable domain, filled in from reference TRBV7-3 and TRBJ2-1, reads GAGVSQTPSNKVTEKGKYVELRCDPISGHTALYWYRQSLGQGPEFLIYFQGTGAADDSGLPNDRFFAVRPEGSVSTLKIQRTERGDSAVYLCASSYAGGSGNEQFFGPGTRLTVL.